The rows below give T cell receptor beta chains drawn from one sample of a study of siplizumab effects on memory and regulatory T cells. Assay: immunoSEQ multiplex PCR; the TCRdb copy retains only in-frame clones and omits some. The data show about 91,000 clones, with around 97% seen just once and 0.031% held by the top ten. What was sequenced was naive CD4+ T cells sorted from blood. The receptors shown here come from a human donor in good health. Each CDR3 is given with its conserved first and last residue. A D gene is named only where the DNA matches it firmly. The size entry is marked missing in some rows and otherwise reads once, few, many or a size class.

J gene: TRBJ1-3
V gene: TRBV7-2
clone size: -
D gene: -
CDR3 protein: CASSLGAGFSGNTIYF
CDR3 DNA: TGTGCCAGCAGCTTAGGGGCTGGGTTCTCTGGAAACACCATATATTTT

J gene: TRBJ1-5
V gene: TRBV19
clone size: -
D gene: TRBD1
CDR3 protein: CASSIIRDRGGQPQHF
CDR3 DNA: TGTGCCAGTAGTATTATAAGGGACAGGGGGGGTCAGCCCCAGCATTTT

J gene: TRBJ2-1
V gene: TRBV28
clone size: once
D gene: -
CDR3 protein: CASSLGWAGERQRFF
CDR3 DNA: TGTGCCAGCAGTTTGGGGTGGGCAGGGGAACGGCAGCGGTTCTTC

J gene: TRBJ1-2
V gene: TRBV7-2
clone size: -
D gene: TRBD1
CDR3 protein: CASSLGSGTVGSYGYTF
CDR3 DNA: TGTGCCAGCAGCTTAGGGTCCGGGACAGTGGGTTCCTATGGCTACACCTTC

J gene: TRBJ1-2
V gene: TRBV6-6
clone size: -
D gene: -
CDR3 protein: CASSGPSGYGYTF
CDR3 DNA: TGTGCCAGCAGCGGGCCGTCGGGCTATGGCTACACCTTC

J gene: TRBJ1-1
V gene: TRBV12-1
clone size: -
D gene: -
CDR3 protein: CASILTQTEAFF
CDR3 DNA: TGTGCCAGCATCCTGACCCAGACTGAAGCTTTCTTT

J gene: TRBJ2-5
V gene: TRBV25-1
clone size: -
D gene: -
CDR3 protein: CATSPPRPETQYF
CDR3 DNA: TGTGCCACCTCGCCGCCCAGGCCAGAGACCCAGTACTTC

J gene: TRBJ2-5
V gene: TRBV10-3
clone size: -
D gene: TRBD1
CDR3 protein: CAISEKGTGNRETQYF
CDR3 DNA: TGTGCCATCAGTGAGAAGGGGACAGGGAATAGGGAGACCCAGTACTTC

J gene: TRBJ2-3
V gene: TRBV5-1
clone size: -
D gene: -
CDR3 protein: CASSLAPGGQYF
CDR3 DNA: TGCGCCAGCAGCTTGGCCCCGGGGGGCCAGTATTTT

J gene: TRBJ2-6
V gene: TRBV7-9
clone size: -
D gene: -
CDR3 protein: CASSFQGPSGANVLTF
CDR3 DNA: TGTGCCAGCAGCTTCCAGGGGCCCTCTGGGGCCAACGTCCTGACTTTC

J gene: TRBJ2-7
V gene: TRBV30
clone size: -
D gene: -
CDR3 protein: CAWAQGLYEQYF
CDR3 DNA: TGTGCCTGGGCACAGGGTCTCTACGAGCAGTACTTC

J gene: TRBJ1-3
V gene: TRBV13
clone size: -
D gene: -
CDR3 protein: CASSSQDRNSGNTIYF
CDR3 DNA: TGTGCCAGCAGCTCCCAAGACAGAAACTCTGGAAACACCATATATTTT

J gene: TRBJ2-7
V gene: TRBV18
clone size: -
D gene: -
CDR3 protein: CASSPLLISAGGYEQYF
CDR3 DNA: TGTGCCAGCTCACCCCTCCTTATCTCCGCAGGGGGGTACGAGCAGTACTTC

J gene: TRBJ2-2
V gene: TRBV11-1
clone size: -
D gene: -
CDR3 protein: CASSLRYDTGELFF
CDR3 DNA: TGTGCCAGCAGCTTGCGGTATGACACCGGGGAGCTGTTTTTT